This TCR beta chain emerged from a study of CD8+CD57+ T cells in acquired aplastic anemia. TCR beta VDJ combinations and CDR3 sequences were profiled from genomic DNA. Each CDR3 protein gets one entry after TCRdb re-called the reads with MiXCR. Here the sample spans about 180,000 distinct CDR3 sequences, roughly half being singletons. The CDR3 is 13 amino acids. The junction had 1 base not matched to a gene; V was cut back by 0 bases and J by 7 bases. CDR1 and CDR2 from the germline V gene are PRHDT and FYEKMQ (reference sequence). Study findings and constraints: Shared by patients and controls, around 27 CD8+ CDR3s were abundant in patients. Patients versus controls showed no significant CD8+ Simpson's diversity difference.

About this clonotype itself: The antigen is unknown.

Sequencing was done on a sample of sorted CD4+, CD8+, or CD8+CD57+ T cells (not recorded which) from PBMCs. The source of this sequence is a human donor in good health. The chain has TRBV13 and TRBJ2-5, with 8 bases lining up with TRBD2. The CDR3 spells CASSLGREGTQYF. CDR3 DNA sequence: TGTGCCAGCAGCTTAGGCCGGGAGGGGACCCAGTACTTC. Using reference TRBV13 and TRBJ2-5 for the parts outside the CDR3, the full variable domain is AAGVIQSPRHLIKEKRETATLKCYPIPRHDTVYWYQQGPGQDPQFLISFYEKMQSDKGSIPDRFSAQQFSDYHSELNMSSLELGDSALYFCASSLGREGTQYFGPGTRLLVL.